This TCR beta chain was identified in a study of T cell responses to AZD1222 COVID-19 vaccine. The V end lost 2 bases, the J end lost 10 bases, and 9 bases lay between the germline ends. Germline CDR1 MDHEN, CDR2 SYDVKM. The CDR3 has 12 amino acids. Sequencing used immunoSEQ multiplex PCR; TCRdb keeps in-frame clones, though not all of them. The sample has approximately 120,000 clones; approximately 88% are singletons. The sequencing used peripheral blood, collected on day 0 of AZD1222 vaccination. The clonotype comes from an adult in good health. The V and J genes are TRBV28 and TRBJ2-1; D could derive from TRBD1 or TRBD2 (5 bases each). The CDR3 coding sequence is TGTGCCAGCAGTTTAGAGGGACGGGAGCAGTTCTTC. Protein product: CASSLEGREQFF.